Detailed here is one TCR beta chain. Its antigen is not known. Other DNA sequences in the sample encode the same CDR3. These data are taken from a study of cytomegalovirus exposure and HLA in healthy donors. Study-level results: Rarity held for most TCR sequences, but there were some public TCRs that occurred in many donors.

The V gene lost 0 bases and the J gene lost 0 bases, with 5 bases spanning the gap. The CDR3 totals 13 residues. From germline, CDR1 is GTSNPN and CDR2 SVGIG (reference sequence). The donors formed part of the approximately 130-subject validation cohort, distinct from the 666-subject first cohort. TCRdb keeps only in-frame clones here, not all; method: immunoSEQ multiplex PCR. The table has 220,000 or so clones, 75% to 90% seen once. The chain combines TRBV30 with TRBJ1-1, with D unresolved. This receptor was obtained from a woman younger than 35 in good health and CMV-seronegative. The sample consisted of PBMCs. The CDR3 region is CAWSVGMNTEAFF. Written as DNA, the CDR3 is TGTGCCTGGAGTGTAGGGATGAACACTGAAGCTTTCTTT.